This T cell receptor (beta chain) was identified during a study of T cell responses to AZD1222 COVID-19 vaccine. The overall study: The study pooled second doses at about 4 or about 12 weeks.

This clone came up once. The target antigen is unknown. The assay was immunoSEQ multiplex PCR, and TCRdb's table has in-frame clones only and misses some. The table includes about 93,000 clones, approximately 88% detected once. Whole-study results and caveats: A reported finding is that nearly half of spike-specific TCRs target unmutated variant regions. All repertoire sampling was performed exclusively after the peak T cell response.

V trimming: 5 bases; J trimming: 6 bases; junction bases outside the gene matches: 11. CDR1 and CDR2 (germline): KGHSH, LQKENI. This CDR3 spans 15 amino acids. The chain links TRBV18 to TRBJ2-7; 9 bases map to TRBD2. The sequence was obtained from an adult in good health. This sample comprised peripheral blood, obtained on day 0 of AZD1222 vaccination. CDR3 DNA: TGTGCCAGCTCAGCTAGCGGGGCATCCCACCTCGAGCAGTACTTC. Translated: CASSASGASHLEQYF.